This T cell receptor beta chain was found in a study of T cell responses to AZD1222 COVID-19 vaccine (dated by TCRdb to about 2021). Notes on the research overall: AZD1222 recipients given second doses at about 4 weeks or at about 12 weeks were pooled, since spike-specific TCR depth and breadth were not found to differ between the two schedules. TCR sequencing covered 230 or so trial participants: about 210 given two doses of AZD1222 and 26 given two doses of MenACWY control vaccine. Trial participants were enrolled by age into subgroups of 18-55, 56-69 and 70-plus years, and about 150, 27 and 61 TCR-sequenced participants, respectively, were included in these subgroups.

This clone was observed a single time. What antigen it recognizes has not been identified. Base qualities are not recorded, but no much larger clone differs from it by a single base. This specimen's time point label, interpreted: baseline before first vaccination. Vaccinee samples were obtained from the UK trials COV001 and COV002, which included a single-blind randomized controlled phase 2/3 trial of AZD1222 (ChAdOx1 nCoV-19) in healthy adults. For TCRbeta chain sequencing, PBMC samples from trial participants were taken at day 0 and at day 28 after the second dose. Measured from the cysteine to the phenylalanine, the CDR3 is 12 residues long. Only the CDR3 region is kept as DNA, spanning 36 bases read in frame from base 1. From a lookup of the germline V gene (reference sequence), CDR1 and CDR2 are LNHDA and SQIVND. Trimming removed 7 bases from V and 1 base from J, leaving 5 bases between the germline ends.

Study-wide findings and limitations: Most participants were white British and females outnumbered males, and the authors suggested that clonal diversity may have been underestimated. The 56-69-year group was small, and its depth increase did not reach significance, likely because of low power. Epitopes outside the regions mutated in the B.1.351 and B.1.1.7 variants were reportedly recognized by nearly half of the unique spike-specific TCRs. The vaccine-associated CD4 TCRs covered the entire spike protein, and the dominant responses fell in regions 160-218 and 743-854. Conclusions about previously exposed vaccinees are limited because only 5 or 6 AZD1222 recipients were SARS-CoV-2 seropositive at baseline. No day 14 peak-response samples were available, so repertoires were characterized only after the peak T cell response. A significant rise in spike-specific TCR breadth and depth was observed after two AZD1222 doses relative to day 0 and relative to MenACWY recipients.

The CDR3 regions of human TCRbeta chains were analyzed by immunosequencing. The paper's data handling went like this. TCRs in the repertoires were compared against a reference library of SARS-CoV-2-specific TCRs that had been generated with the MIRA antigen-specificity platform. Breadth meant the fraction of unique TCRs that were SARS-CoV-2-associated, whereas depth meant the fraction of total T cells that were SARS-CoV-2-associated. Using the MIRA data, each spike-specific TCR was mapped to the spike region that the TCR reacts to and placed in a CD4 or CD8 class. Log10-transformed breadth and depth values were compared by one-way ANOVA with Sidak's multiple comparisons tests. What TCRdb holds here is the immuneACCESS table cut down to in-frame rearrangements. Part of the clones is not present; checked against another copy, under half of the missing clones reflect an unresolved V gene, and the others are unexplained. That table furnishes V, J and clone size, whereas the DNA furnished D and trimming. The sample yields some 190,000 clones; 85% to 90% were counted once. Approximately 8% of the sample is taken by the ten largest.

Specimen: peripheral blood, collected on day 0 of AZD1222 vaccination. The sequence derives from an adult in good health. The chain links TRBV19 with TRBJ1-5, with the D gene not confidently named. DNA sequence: TGTGCCAGTAATAGAAGCAATCAGCCCCAGCATTTT. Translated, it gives CASNRSNQPQHF.